This T cell receptor beta chain was recovered during a study of regulatory T cells in long-lasting Graves disease. Researchers made TCR beta libraries by using iRepertoire HTBI primers and running Arm-PCR on CDR3 regions. MiXCR was run by TCRdb on the multiplex PCR reads, yielding one entry per CDR3 protein. The data show about 500,000 distinct CDR3 sequences, 9.5% to 15% seen once. Sample time point: newly diagnosed GD, antithyroid drugs for less than 3 months. PBMC RNA served as the TCR library source. With 10 bases removed from V and 0 bases from J, the gap between germline ends came to 17 bases. Germline V CDR1 and CDR2: MDHEN, SYDVKM. This CDR3 comprises 15 residues. This clonotype was counted ten times or more. These data also featured in a second study, about T cells in Graves' hyperthyroidism and ophthalmopathy.

Sequenced here: peripheral blood mononuclear cells (PBMCs), sampled at new diagnosis, from a patient treated with antithyroid drugs. The sequence was obtained from a woman younger than 45 with Graves disease. J is TRBJ2-3 and V is TRBV28; possible D gene TRBD2, 6 bases. CDR3 in amino acids: CATCRGRPSTDTQYF. The DNA of the CDR3 is TGTGCCACCTGTCGGGGGAGACCCAGCACAGATACGCAGTATTTT.